Listed here is a single T cell receptor (beta chain). The antigen remains undetermined. Assay used: immunoSEQ multiplex PCR; TCRdb lists only in-frame clones, some missing. The table lists about 110,000 clones, about 86% of them singletons, with approximately 3.3% in the top ten. The source of the sample is a study of T cell responses to AZD1222 COVID-19 vaccine. General study findings and limits: Targeting of unmutated variant regions was reportedly seen in nearly half of spike-specific TCRs. Repertoires were sampled only after the peak T cell response.

The CDR3 runs to 19 residues. Per the germline V gene, CDR1 is SNHLY and CDR2 is FYNNEI. Trimming removed 2 bases from V and 0 bases from J, with 17 bases in between. This sequence was found in an adult in good health. V is TRBV2 and J is TRBJ2-6; D assignment may be TRBD1 or TRBD2 (7 bases each). This specimen consisted of peripheral blood, obtained on day 0 of AZD1222 vaccination. The CDR3, as DNA: TGTGCCAGCAGTGAAAGCGGGGACAGCTTGCTCTCTGGGGCCAACGTCCTGACTTTC. Its protein product is CASSESGDSLLSGANVLTF.